The T cell receptor beta chain under discussion was sequenced for a study of cytomegalovirus exposure and HLA in healthy donors. Notes on the study in general: 87-base-pair reads could not separate some V segments, including TRBV6-2 and TRBV6-3. A few chains linked to CMV were shown in vitro to be specific for CMV antigens. Reports described diagnosis of cytomegalovirus status by the classifier as highly specific and sensitive.

Germline assignment: CDR1 SGHNT and CDR2 YYREEE (reference sequence). There are 14 residues in the CDR3. Between the trimmed V and J ends, which lost 4 bases and 6 bases, there was a span of 16 bases. Amplification used 60 Vbeta primers and 13 Jbeta primers. Assay: immunoSEQ multiplex PCR; the TCRdb copy retains only in-frame clones and omits some. Of 100,000 or so clones listed, about 13% are singletons. With regard to this clone: Its cognate antigen is unknown.

Material: PBMCs. This sequence joins TRBV5-4 and TRBJ1-1; a weak D match, TRBD1 (5 bases). The TCR originated in a man aged 35 to 55 in good health and CMV-seropositive. CDR3 amino acids: CASSTKRGSSEAFF. The CDR3 DNA follows: TGTGCCAGCAGCACCAAGCGGGGGTCATCTGAAGCTTTCTTT.